This TCR beta chain is from a study of T cell changes during pregnancy in multiple sclerosis. The assay was immunoSEQ multiplex PCR, and TCRdb's table has in-frame clones only and misses some. The table includes about 83,000 clones, about 96% detected once. This clonotype was obtained from a female donor with multiple sclerosis, enrolled in a pregnancy study. The specimen was peripheral blood, collected in the second trimester of pregnancy.

As DNA, the CDR3 is TGTGCCAGCGTACGGGACAGGCCCTACGAGCAGTACTTC. It translates to CASVRDRPYEQYF. The chain carries TRBV7-9 and TRBJ2-7; 8 bases are a match to TRBD1. Trimming at V came to 8 bases and at J to 2 bases, leaving 5 bases not matched to a gene. The CDR3 runs 13 residues. Germline CDR1 SEHNR, CDR2 FQNEAQ (reference sequence).